One and the same sample provided the 30 T cell receptor beta chains below, sequenced in a study of blood T cell repertoires in COVID-19. Clones were read by immunoSEQ multiplex PCR, and TCRdb kept only the in-frame ones, dropping some. Of around 93,000 clones in the sample, about 90% are singletons; the top ten hold 8.5% to 14%. Input material: peripheral blood. The origin of the receptors is a man of 80 years or more with acute or convalescent COVID-19.

The chain couples TRBV5-1 to TRBJ1-4; D is unresolved. V lost 0 bases to trimming and J lost 0 bases, with 12 bases between them. This CDR3 spans 17 amino acids. Germline assignment: CDR1 SGHRS and CDR2 YFSETQ. In DNA form, the CDR3 reads TGCGCCAGCAGCTTGGTAGGGAGAACCCCAACTAATGAAAAACTGTTTTTT. This sequence encodes CASSLVGRTPTNEKLFF.

The chain recombines TRBV19 with TRBJ2-3; maybe TRBD2 (5 bases). CDR1 is LNHDA and CDR2 is SQIVND in the germline V gene (reference sequence). CDR3 length: 15 amino acids. V was pared by 3 bases and J by 0 bases, with 10 bases between. The chain's CDR3 is CASSIIGGSTDTQYF. Written as DNA, the CDR3 is TGTGCCAGTAGTATTATTGGCGGGAGCACAGATACGCAGTATTTT.

A remark on this clone: The sample carries other DNA sequences with the same CDR3. The V and J genes are TRBV28 and TRBJ2-2, with D hard to call. The germline V gene encodes CDR1 MDHEN and CDR2 SYDVKM. The CDR3 runs to 13 residues. V was clipped by 1 base and J by 5 bases, with 5 bases between them. CDR3 residues: CASSLSGTGELFF. The CDR3 DNA reads TGTGCCAGCAGTTTATCAGGTACCGGGGAGCTGTTTTTT.

The chain carries TRBV5-1 and TRBJ2-7; 9 bases are a match to TRBD2. The CDR3 covers 16 residues. Germline assignment: CDR1 SGHRS and CDR2 YFSETQ. The V gene end was trimmed by 0 bases and the J gene end by 2 bases; junction bases not matched to a gene: 6. The CDR3 DNA reads as TGCGCCAGCAGCTTGGGCCCCGGACTAGCGACCTACGAGCAGTACTTC. It codes for CASSLGPGLATYEQYF.

The V gene is TRBV18, the J gene TRBJ2-5, with 7 bases identical to TRBD1. The V gene's germline CDR1 is KGHSH and CDR2 LQKENI. This CDR3 contains 14 residues. Germline trimming cut 5 bases from V and 2 bases from J; bases unmatched to any gene: 5. CDR3 sequence reads: CASSRGQIQETQYF. CDR3 nucleotide sequence: TGTGCCAGCTCAAGGGGGCAGATACAAGAGACCCAGTACTTC. Combining the CDR3 with reference TRBV18 and TRBJ2-5 gives the whole variable domain NAGVMQNPRHLVRRRGQEARLRCSPMKGHSHVYWYRQLPEEGLKFMVYLQKENIIDESGMPKERFSAEFPKEGPSILRIQQVVRGDSAAYFCASSRGQIQETQYFGPGTRLLVL.

The rearrangement joins TRBV6-5 to TRBJ1-6; 9 positions match TRBD1. There are 15 residues in the CDR3. Germline V CDR1 and CDR2: MNHEY, SVGAGI. V was clipped by 1 base and J by 7 bases; unmatched bases: 2. The CDR3 nucleotides read TGTGCCAGCAGTTACTTACAGGGGGCAAATTCACCCCTCCACTTT. It is translated as CASSYLQGANSPLHF.

The chain combines TRBV7-9 with TRBJ2-1, with D possibly matching TRBD2 (6 bases). Per the germline V gene, CDR1 is SEHNR and CDR2 is FQNEAQ (reference sequence). The CDR3 is 17 residues long. V was trimmed by 1 base and J by 0 bases, leaving 13 bases between them. The CDR3 loop reads CASSLDGPRGSYNEQFF. The DNA for the CDR3 is TGTGCCAGCAGCTTAGATGGCCCGCGGGGCTCCTACAATGAGCAGTTCTTC.

V is TRBV19 and J is TRBJ1-2; TRBD1 matches 7 bases. The trim removed 3 bases at V and 5 bases at J, leaving 9 bases unmatched. Germline loops: CDR1 LNHDA, CDR2 SQIVND (reference sequence). This CDR3 is built from 15 residues. DNA of the CDR3: TGTGCCAGTAGTATCGGACAGGCGCGGGCTTATGGCTACACCTTC. As protein: CASSIGQARAYGYTF.

CDR3 sequence reads: CASSRTRRDYEQYF. In DNA form, the CDR3 reads TGTGCCAGCTCAAGGACACGGAGGGATTACGAGCAGTACTTC. J is TRBJ2-7 and V is TRBV18, with D possibly matching TRBD2 (6 bases). Germline CDR1 and CDR2: KGHSH and LQKENI. The CDR3 has 14 residues. V was trimmed by 5 bases and J by 4 bases, leaving 15 bases between them.

The rearrangement joins TRBV25-1 to TRBJ1-1; D is possibly TRBD1 (5 bases). Germline CDR1 MGHDK, CDR2 SYGVNS. The CDR3 is made up of 13 amino acids. V lost 11 bases to trimming and J lost 2 bases, with 15 bases between them. In nucleotides, the CDR3 is TGTGCCTATAGGGGCAAAGGAAACACTGAAGCTTTCTTT. This gives the protein CAYRGKGNTEAFF.

V usage is TRBV18 and J usage is TRBJ2-3, with TRBD2 matching over 13 bases. Germline CDR1 is KGHSH and CDR2 is LQKENI. The CDR3 runs to 16 residues. V was clipped by 6 bases and J by 4 bases; unmatched bases: 7. The CDR3 sequence is CASSSRLAGGPDTQYF. The DNA for the CDR3 is TGTGCCAGCTCCTCCAGACTAGCGGGAGGTCCAGATACGCAGTATTTT.

This chain connects TRBV28 to TRBJ1-2; the D is unclear. Germline V CDR1 and CDR2: MDHEN, SYDVKM. The CDR3 is 14 residues long. Trimming removed 3 bases from V and 0 bases from J, with 8 bases in between. The chain's CDR3 is CASSFEGANYGYTF. The CDR3, as DNA: TGTGCCAGCAGTTTTGAAGGAGCTAACTATGGCTACACCTTC.

CDR3 residues: CASSLRDNEQFF. Written as DNA, the CDR3 is TGTGCCAGCAGCTTACGGGACAATGAGCAGTTCTTC. The rearrangement uses TRBV11-3 and TRBJ2-1; D remains unclear. V lost 2 bases and J lost 5, with 4 bases in between. The CDR3 consists of 12 residues. CDR1 and CDR2 from the germline V gene are SGHNT and YENEEA.

The V gene is TRBV13, the J gene TRBJ1-4; 10 nucleotides line up with TRBD1. Unmatched junction bases numbered 4, after V lost 4 bases and J lost 8 bases. The CDR3 is made up of 14 amino acids. From germline, CDR1 is PRHDT and CDR2 FYEKMQ (reference sequence). CDR3 DNA: TGTGCCAGCAGCTCGGGACAGGGGCCCGAAAAACTGTTTTTT. As protein: CASSSGQGPEKLFF.

V usage is TRBV6-6 and J usage is TRBJ2-7; the D gene is possibly TRBD1 (6 bases). Germline V gene data show CDR1 as MNHNY and CDR2 as SVGAGI (reference sequence). Trimming took off 1 base at V and 0 bases at J, with 10 bases between the two ends. This CDR3 is 15 amino acids long. In DNA form, the CDR3 reads TGTGCCAGCAGTTACTTGCAGGGGTCCTCCTACGAGCAGTACTTC. Translated: CASSYLQGSSYEQYF.

The V and J genes are TRBV7-9 and TRBJ1-6; the match to TRBD1 covers 8 bases. CDR1 is SEHNR and CDR2 is FQNEAQ in the germline V gene (reference sequence). V trimming: 5 bases; J trimming: 13 bases; junction bases outside the gene matches: 13. The CDR3 has 15 amino acids. The CDR3 DNA follows: TGTGCCAGCAGCCCATCGACAGGGGAAAGAGGGCCCCTCCACTTT. Amino acid sequence: CASSPSTGERGPLHF. The full variable domain, rest sourced from reference TRBV7-9 and TRBJ1-6, is DTGVSQNPRHKITKRGQNVTFRCDPISEHNRLYWYRQTLGQGPEFLTYFQNEAQLEKSRLLSDRFSAERPKGSFSTLEIQRTEQGDSAMYLCASSPSTGERGPLHFGNGTRLTVT.

This chain links TRBV7-9 with TRBJ2-7, with TRBD1 identical over 7 bases. V trimming: 5 bases; J trimming: 2 bases; junction bases outside the gene matches: 6. This CDR3 has 14 residues. CDR1 SEHNR and CDR2 FQNEAQ come from the germline V gene (reference sequence). The CDR3 DNA is TGTGCCAGCAGCATGACAGGGCGTCCCTACGAGCAGTACTTC. Protein: CASSMTGRPYEQYF.

V is TRBV9 and J is TRBJ2-3; a possible D gene is TRBD1 (5 bases). CDR1 SGDLS and CDR2 YYNGEE come from the germline V gene. This CDR3 spans 14 amino acids. V was pared by 4 bases and J by 7 bases, with 16 bases between. The CDR3 nucleotides read TGTGCCAGCAGCCCCCGGACACAACTCAATACGCAGTATTTT. It translates to CASSPRTQLNTQYF.

V and J are TRBV18 and TRBJ2-3, with TRBD1 identical over 9 bases. The CDR3 is 16 residues long. Germline V gene sequence: CDR1 KGHSH, CDR2 LQKENI. V gave up 5 bases and J gave up 4 bases; unmatched junction bases: 10. The CDR3 loop is CASSSRDRAFADTQYF. CDR3 in DNA: TGTGCCAGCTCAAGCCGGGACAGGGCATTCGCAGATACGCAGTATTTT. The complete variable domain, with remaining parts taken from reference TRBV18 and TRBJ2-3, reads NAGVMQNPRHLVRRRGQEARLRCSPMKGHSHVYWYRQLPEEGLKFMVYLQKENIIDESGMPKERFSAEFPKEGPSILRIQQVVRGDSAAYFCASSSRDRAFADTQYFGPGTRLTVL.

V gene TRBV11-2 combines with J gene TRBJ2-1, with 12 bases lining up with TRBD1. Germline CDR1 and CDR2: SGHAT and FQNNGV. V shed 5 bases and J 8 bases; nucleotides not matched to a gene: 7. There are 15 residues in the CDR3. CDR3 sequence (DNA): TGTGCCAGCAGCCCCTTCGGGACAGGGGGCTATGAGCAGTTCTTC. Translated, it gives CASSPFGTGGYEQFF. Supplemented by reference TRBV11-2 and TRBJ2-1, the full variable domain reads EAGVAQSPRYKIIEKRQSVAFWCNPISGHATLYWYQQILGQGPKLLIQFQNNGVVDDSQLPKDRFSAERLKGVDSTLKIQPAKLEDSAVYLCASSPFGTGGYEQFFGPGTRLTVL.

The CDR3 loop is CASSPGTGGRDEQYF. The CDR3 nucleotides read TGTGCCAGCTCACCAGGGACAGGGGGACGAGACGAGCAGTACTTC. The chain has TRBV18 and TRBJ2-7, with 11 bases fitting TRBD1. Losses at the gene ends were 2 bases for V and 5 bases for J; bases not matched to a gene: 5. Germline V CDR1 and CDR2: KGHSH, LQKENI. This CDR3 is built from 15 residues.

The V gene is TRBV12-3 or TRBV12-4, the J gene TRBJ1-1; unclear D gene. With 3 bases removed from V and 0 bases from J, the gap between germline ends came to 5 bases. The CDR3 runs 13 residues. The CDR3 reads CASSFQVNTEAFF. The DNA for the CDR3 is TGTGCCAGCAGTTTCCAGGTGAACACTGAAGCTTTCTTT.

The chain couples TRBV6-5 to TRBJ1-3; D might be TRBD1 (5 bases). This CDR3 is 16 amino acids long. V was pared by 0 bases and J by 4 bases, with 13 bases between. Looked up from germline, CDR1 is MNHEY and CDR2 is SVGAGI. The CDR3 nucleotides read TGTGCCAGCAGTTACTCATCCCCAGGGTCCGGAAACACCATATATTTT. It encodes CASSYSSPGSGNTIYF.

This clone qualifies as medium-sized. The chain carries TRBV4-2 and TRBJ2-6; D perhaps matches TRBD2 (6 bases). V was clipped by 4 bases and J by 2 bases, with 15 bases between them. CDR1 and CDR2 (germline): LGHNA, YNFKEQ. The CDR3 is 17 residues long. The CDR3 spells CASSPSGGGTGANVLTF. CDR3 DNA sequence: TGTGCCAGCAGCCCCAGTGGTGGAGGGACTGGGGCCAACGTCCTGACTTTC.

The V call is TRBV19, the J call TRBJ1-2; unclear D gene. Germline CDR1 reads LNHDA; CDR2 reads SQIVND (reference sequence). Trimming left V 9 bases short and J 3 bases short, with 11 bases between. This CDR3 region has 12 residues. The CDR3 DNA sequence: TGTGCCAGCAGAGGCTGGGACTATGGCTACACCTTC. This gives the protein CASRGWDYGYTF.

This chain uses TRBV10-3 with TRBJ2-7; possible D gene TRBD1, 7 bases. The ends were cut back, 6 bases at V and 3 bases at J, with 15 bases in the middle. Germline-derived CDR1 and CDR2 are ENHRY and SYGVKD. The CDR3 contains 14 residues. CDR3 protein: CAISPQGGGYEQYF. CDR3 nucleotide sequence: TGTGCCATCAGCCCTCAGGGGGGAGGCTACGAGCAGTACTTC.

The chain recombines TRBV15 with TRBJ1-2; D is ambiguous. Germline lookup yields CDR1 LNHNV and CDR2 YYDKDF (reference sequence). The V gene lost 0 bases and the J gene lost 6 bases, with 8 bases spanning the gap. This CDR3 contains 13 residues. The CDR3 region has the DNA TGTGCCACCAGCAGAGATAGCCGGAATGGCTACACCTTC. Protein product: CATSRDSRNGYTF.

This clone has a single count. The chain uses TRBV10-3 and TRBJ1-1, with a possible D match to TRBD1 (6 bases). Germline-derived CDR1 and CDR2 are ENHRY and SYGVKD. CDR3 length: 14 amino acids. V gave up 4 bases and J gave up 5 bases, with 14 bases separating them. As DNA, the CDR3 is TGTGCCATCAGTGGTGAAGGGGGAGATACTGAAGCTTTCTTT. This gives the protein CAISGEGGDTEAFF.

The rearrangement links TRBV5-5 to TRBJ1-5, with D tentatively TRBD1 (6 bases). Trimming removed 4 bases from V and 5 bases from J, with 10 bases in between. The CDR3 contains 13 residues. Germline V lookup: CDR1 SGHKS, CDR2 YYEKEE (reference sequence). The CDR3 region has the DNA TGTGCCAGCAGCCCTGACAGGTATCAGCCCCAGCATTTT. It specifies CASSPDRYQPQHF.

The chain combines TRBV5-1 with TRBJ2-7, with 9 bases aligning to TRBD1. The length of the CDR3 is 14 residues. The V gene end was trimmed by 4 bases and the J gene end by 4 bases; junction bases not matched to a gene: 6. Germline V gene lookup returns CDR1 SGHRS and CDR2 YFSETQ. CDR3 coding DNA: TGCGCCAGCAGCCCTGGGACAGGGCGATACGAGCAGTACTTC. It yields the protein CASSPGTGRYEQYF.